A single sample gave rise to the 25 T cell receptor beta chains below, sequenced in a study of T-cell reconstitution after alpha-beta-depleted transplantation in children. Researchers prepared the TCRbeta library using unique molecular identifiers, the study reports. From the PCR reads, TCRdb called clonotypes with MiXCR, one entry per CDR3 protein. The table shows 500,000 to 600,000 distinct CDR3 sequences, with approximately 30% occurring only once. The sequencing used PBMCs, collected before TCRalphabeta/CD19-depleted stem cell transplant. These receptors were collected from a boy younger than two with Wiskott-Aldrich syndrome, due to receive a stem cell transplant.

The CDR3 region is CSAGQSGVSAGELFF. Written as DNA, the CDR3 is TGCAGCGCCGGACAGTCAGGAGTGTCAGCCGGGGAGCTGTTTTTT. This sequence joins TRBV29-1 and TRBJ2-2; D perhaps matches TRBD1 (6 bases). Trimming stripped 7 bases from V and 6 bases from J, with 21 bases between. CDR1 is SQVTM and CDR2 is ANQGSEA in the germline V gene. The CDR3 contains 15 residues.

This clonotype was counted a few times. The rearrangement joins TRBV7-2 to TRBJ2-5, with TRBD2 identical over 11 bases. CDR3 length: 15 residues. Germline V gene data show CDR1 as SGHTA and CDR2 as FQGNSA. Trimming removed 5 bases from V and 4 bases from J; junction bases left unmatched: 6. This chain's CDR3 is CASSSSGRVVETQYF. CDR3 bases: TGTGCCAGCAGCAGTAGCGGGAGGGTGGTAGAGACCCAGTACTTC.

The rearrangement links TRBV10-2 to TRBJ2-1, with a possible D match to TRBD2 (6 bases). CDR3 length equals 15 residues. Trimming removed 2 bases at V and 0 bases at J, with 8 bases between. The germline gives CDR1 WSHSY, CDR2 SAAADI. The CDR3 DNA is TGCGCCAGCAGTGAGCGGGGGAGCTCCTACAATGAGCAGTTCTTC. This translates into CASSERGSSYNEQFF.

This chain connects TRBV27 to TRBJ1-6, with TRBD1 matching over 10 bases. The CDR3 is 14 amino acids. J lost 9 bases, V lost 3 bases, and 2 bases had no gene match. Per the germline V gene, CDR1 is MNHEY and CDR2 is SMNVEV (reference sequence). In DNA form, the CDR3 reads TGTGCCAGCAGTTTCGGGACAGGGGCTTCACCCCTCCACTTT. It codes for CASSFGTGASPLHF.

The chain employs TRBV3-1 and TRBJ2-7; D is perhaps TRBD1 (6 bases). V lost 3 bases and J 2 bases, leaving 11 bases between the germline ends. The CDR3 runs to 14 residues. CDR1 LGHDT and CDR2 YNNKEL come from the germline V gene (reference sequence). Written as DNA, the CDR3 is TGTGCCAGCAGCCAGAGGGACATTCCCTACGAGCAGTACTTC. Translated, it gives CASSQRDIPYEQYF.

This chain uses TRBV25-1 with TRBJ2-3; TRBD1 aligns across 10 bases. The trim removed 4 bases at V and 4 bases at J, leaving 5 bases unmatched. CDR3 length: 15 amino acids. Germline V CDR1 and CDR2: MGHDK, SYGVNS. Here the CDR3 reads CASSGQTGGPDTQYF. The CDR3 DNA reads TGTGCCAGCAGTGGTCAGACAGGGGGCCCAGATACGCAGTATTTT.

This chain joins TRBV12-3 or TRBV12-4 and TRBJ2-3; no reliable D call. Deletions cut 3 bases from V and 0 bases from J, with 13 bases between. This CDR3 is 16 amino acids long. The CDR3 reads CASSLGTVPSTDTQYF. CDR3 nucleotide sequence: TGTGCCAGCAGTTTGGGCACAGTGCCTAGCACAGATACGCAGTATTTT.

This clonotype was counted a few times. J is TRBJ2-3 and V is TRBV7-2; 7 positions match TRBD2. The CDR3 spans 16 residues. Trimming removed 3 bases from V and 5 bases from J; junction bases left unmatched: 11. The V gene's germline CDR1 is SGHTA and CDR2 FQGNSA. This CDR3 reads CASSLMQGVAGDTQYF. The CDR3 DNA follows: TGTGCCAGCAGCTTGATGCAAGGAGTAGCGGGAGATACGCAGTATTTT. The entire variable domain, with the rest obtained from reference TRBV7-2 and TRBJ2-3, is as follows: GAGVSQSPSNKVTEKGKDVELRCDPISGHTALYWYRQSLGQGLEFLIYFQGNSAPDKSGLPSDRFSAERTGGSVSTLTIQRTQQEDSAVYLCASSLMQGVAGDTQYFGPGTRLTVL.

The V call is TRBV6-1, the J call TRBJ2-3; a weak D match, TRBD1 (7 bases). V was pared by 6 bases and J by 5 bases, with 21 bases between. This CDR3 has 16 amino acids. CDR1 is MNHNS, CDR2 SASEGT, per germline. The CDR3 protein is CASSLTAGGGGDTQYF. The CDR3 DNA follows: TGTGCCAGCAGCCTCACGGCCGGAGGGGGCGGAGATACGCAGTATTTT.

The rearrangement joins TRBV10-3 to TRBJ2-3; unclear D gene. Germline V gene sequence: CDR1 ENHRY, CDR2 SYGVKD. The CDR3 consists of 12 residues. V lost 6 bases and J 4 bases, leaving 8 bases between the germline ends. CDR3 residues: CAISRNPDTQYF. CDR3 in DNA: TGTGCCATCAGCCGAAATCCAGATACGCAGTATTTT.

This clonotype was observed a few times. V usage is TRBV18 and J usage is TRBJ2-5; 7 bases line up with TRBD2. Per germline, CDR1 KGHSH and CDR2 LQKENI. This CDR3 region has 15 residues. With 8 bases clipped from V and 5 bases from J, the junction kept 14 bases outside the gene matches. The CDR3 nucleotides are TGTGCCAGCGGACCACGGGAGGTTTCTCAGGAGACCCAGTACTTC. Protein product: CASGPREVSQETQYF.

For this clonotype: Its ends do not fully match the called genes, so a read error is possible. This chain joins TRBV9 and TRBJ2-5; the match to TRBD2 covers 7 bases. CDR3 length: 16 amino acids. From germline, CDR1 is SGDLS and CDR2 YYNGEE. CDR3 sequence reads: CASSVVPAGSQETKYF. The DNA for the CDR3 is TGTGCCAGCAGCGTAGTTCCAGCGGGAAGCCAAGAGACCAAGTACTTC.

This clonotype was recorded at least ten times. The rearrangement joins TRBV12-3 or TRBV12-4 to TRBJ1-1; D gene ambiguous. The CDR3 length is 11 residues. V was pared by 6 bases and J by 5 bases, with 7 bases between. The CDR3: CASSLKTEAFF. In nucleotides, the CDR3 is TGTGCCAGCAGCTTAAAGACTGAAGCTTTCTTT.

The chain employs TRBV2 and TRBJ1-1, with D unclear. V gave up 8 bases and J gave up 0 bases, with 7 bases separating them. This CDR3 has 12 residues. In germline, CDR1 is SNHLY, CDR2 FYNNEI. The CDR3 DNA reads TGTGCCAGCGGTTACGTGAACACTGAAGCTTTCTTT. Protein product: CASGYVNTEAFF.

The sample holds a few counts of this clonotype. The V gene is TRBV9, the J gene TRBJ2-6; 7 nucleotides line up with TRBD2. Per the germline V gene, CDR1 is SGDLS and CDR2 is YYNGEE. This CDR3 has 18 residues. Losses at the gene ends were 0 bases for V and 2 bases for J; bases not matched to a gene: 8. CDR3 amino acids: CASSVGGREGPGANVLTF. The CDR3 nucleotides read TGTGCCAGCAGCGTAGGTGGGAGGGAGGGCCCTGGGGCCAACGTCCTGACTTTC.

This clonotype turned up a few times. The gene calls are TRBV5-1 and TRBJ2-7; D is possibly TRBD1 (8 bases). The ends were cut back, 5 bases at V and 3 bases at J, with 21 bases in the middle. The CDR3 contains 16 residues. Per the germline V gene, CDR1 is SGHRS and CDR2 is YFSETQ. CDR3 sequence reads: CASSSGGGDRHYEQYF. The CDR3, as DNA: TGCGCCAGCAGTTCAGGAGGGGGGGACAGGCACTACGAGCAGTACTTC.

The genes are TRBV18 and TRBJ2-1; the D is unclear. This CDR3 has 12 amino acids. The V gene lost 6 bases and the J gene lost 2 bases, with 5 bases spanning the gap. Germline V gene lookup returns CDR1 KGHSH and CDR2 LQKENI. The CDR3 region is CASSFPYNEQFF. The CDR3 DNA reads TGTGCCAGCTCTTTCCCCTACAATGAGCAGTTCTTC.

On this clonotype itself: One end of the junction does not line up with germline, which may come from a read error. The chain links TRBV10-3 to TRBJ2-1; 11 bases match TRBD2. Germline V gives CDR1 ENHRY, CDR2 SYGVKD. The CDR3 sequence is 15 residues long. In nucleotides, the CDR3 is TGTGCCATCAGTCCACTAGCGGGAGAGTACACTGAGCAGTTCTTC. Translating it yields CAISPLAGEYTEQFF.

The J gene is TRBJ2-7, the V gene TRBV5-1; 7 bases align to TRBD1. The germline V gene encodes CDR1 SGHRS and CDR2 YFSETQ. CDR3 length equals 14 residues. V lost 5 bases and J lost 0; bases outside the gene matches: 5. The CDR3 nucleotides read TGCGCCAGCAGAGAACAGGGGTCCTCCTACGAGCAGTACTTC. Encoded protein: CASREQGSSYEQYF.

This clonotype was observed a handful of times. The chain employs TRBV10-3 and TRBJ2-1; D is undetermined. V was pared by 4 bases and J by 6 bases, with 4 bases between. Germline CDR1 is ENHRY and CDR2 is SYGVKD. This CDR3 is built from 11 residues. The CDR3 region has the DNA TGTGCCATCAGTGGGGTCAATGAGCAGTTCTTC. Amino acid sequence: CAISGVNEQFF.

The chain recombines TRBV15 with TRBJ2-7, with 9 positions matching TRBD1. The CDR3 contains 15 residues. V was pared by 1 base and J by 3 bases, with 4 bases of the junction left unmatched. Germline V gene sequence: CDR1 LNHNV, CDR2 YYDKDF (reference sequence). The CDR3 DNA reads as TGTGCCACCAGCAGAGCCCGGGACAGGGTCTACGAGCAGTACTTC. Protein sequence: CATSRARDRVYEQYF.

This clonotype was seen a few times. The genes are TRBV10-3 and TRBJ2-1; 10 positions match TRBD2. This CDR3 has 18 amino acids. Germline CDR1 and CDR2: ENHRY and SYGVKD. The V gene end was trimmed by 10 bases and the J gene end by 0 bases; junction bases not matched to a gene: 15. Written as DNA, the CDR3 is TGTGCCACCAGAGAGGGCAGCGGGAGGGCCAACTCCTACAATGAGCAGTTCTTC. Translated: CATREGSGRANSYNEQFF.

The V call is TRBV7-9, the J call TRBJ1-2, with D perhaps matching TRBD1 (6 bases). V was pared by 11 bases and J by 5 bases, with 15 bases between. This CDR3 has 12 residues. CDR1 and CDR2 from the germline V gene are SEHNR and FQNEAQ (reference sequence). The CDR3 spells CAARTAAYGYTF. CDR3 sequence (DNA): TGTGCCGCCCGGACAGCCGCTTATGGCTACACCTTC.

This clonotype has only a few counts. This may come from a read error, since a much larger clone is one base off. This chain links TRBV7-3 with TRBJ2-1; D not certain. The CDR3 contains 13 residues. Trimming shortened V by 1 base and J by 0 bases, and 1 base separated the two germline ends. Germline V gene sequence: CDR1 SGHTA, CDR2 FQGTGA. This chain's CDR3 is CASSLISYNEQFF. The CDR3 DNA follows: TGTGCCAGCAGCTTAATCTCCTACAATGAGCAGTTCTTC.

The chain combines TRBV27 with TRBJ1-4; tentative D call: TRBD1 (5 bases). CDR3 length: 16 amino acids. Trimming removed 5 bases at V and 6 bases at J, with 19 bases between. Germline assignment: CDR1 MNHEY and CDR2 SMNVEV (reference sequence). CDR3 loop: CASSAGNRIADEKLFF. DNA for the CDR3: TGTGCCAGCAGTGCGGGAAACAGGATAGCGGATGAAAAACTGTTTTTT.